This T cell receptor beta chain was captured by sequencing in a study of T cell repertoires in cytomegalovirus infection. Looking at the study overall: The study used recently identified HLA-C-restricted and well-studied HLA-B-restricted CMV epitopes. Matching HLA type, along with CMV infection, was indicated by public TCR beta signatures. Study-level points and caveats: HLA-C-restricted TCR beta clonotypes specific for CMV led the ex vivo response. Of the TCR beta families, the public ones yielded a cumulative frequency that identified carriers of CMV plus the relevant HLA.

TCRdb called the reads again in MiXCR, with one record for every CDR3 protein. This sample yields 700,000 to 900,000 distinct CDR3 sequences, of which 25% to 35% are seen a single time; about an eighth belongs to the top ten. V was trimmed by 1 base and J by 6 bases, leaving 15 bases between them. Germline CDR1 and CDR2: SGHAT and FQNNGV. CDR3 size: 15 residues. As for this clonotype: The antigen remains unidentified.

The TCR comes from a human donor in good health (CMV status not recorded). Some clones in this sample may be carry-over from other donors' samples. The specimen was cultured CD8+ T cells from PBMCs, collected from culture after CMV antigen stimulation. This chain links TRBV11-2 with TRBJ2-5, with D perhaps TRBD1 (6 bases). CDR3 nucleotides: TGTGCCAGCAGCTTAGGCCCGACAGGAGAGAAGACCCAGTACTTC. Its protein product is CASSLGPTGEKTQYF.